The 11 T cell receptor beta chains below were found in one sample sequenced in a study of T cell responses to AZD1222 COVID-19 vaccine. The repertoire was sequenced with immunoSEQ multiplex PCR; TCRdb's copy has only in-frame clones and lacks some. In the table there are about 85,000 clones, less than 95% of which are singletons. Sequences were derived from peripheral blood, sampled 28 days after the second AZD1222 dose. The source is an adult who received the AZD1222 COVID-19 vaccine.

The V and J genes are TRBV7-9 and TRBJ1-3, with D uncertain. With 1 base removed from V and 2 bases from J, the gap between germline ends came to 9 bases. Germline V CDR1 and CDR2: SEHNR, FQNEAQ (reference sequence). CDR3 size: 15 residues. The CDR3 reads CASSLVRETGNTIYF. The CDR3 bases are TGTGCCAGCAGCTTAGTCCGGGAGACTGGAAACACCATATATTTT.

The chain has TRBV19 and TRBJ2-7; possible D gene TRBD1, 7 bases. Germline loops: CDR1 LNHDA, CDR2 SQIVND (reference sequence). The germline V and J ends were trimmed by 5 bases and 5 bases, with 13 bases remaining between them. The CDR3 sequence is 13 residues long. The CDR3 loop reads CASSPQGGNEQYF. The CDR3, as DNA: TGTGCCAGTAGTCCCCAGGGGGGCAACGAGCAGTACTTC.

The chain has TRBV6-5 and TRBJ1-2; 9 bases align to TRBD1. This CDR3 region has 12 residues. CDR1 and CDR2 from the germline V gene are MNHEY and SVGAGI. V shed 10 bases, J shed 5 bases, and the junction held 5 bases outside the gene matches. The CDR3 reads CAMRGQGYGYTF. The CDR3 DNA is TGTGCCATGAGGGGACAGGGATATGGCTACACCTTC.

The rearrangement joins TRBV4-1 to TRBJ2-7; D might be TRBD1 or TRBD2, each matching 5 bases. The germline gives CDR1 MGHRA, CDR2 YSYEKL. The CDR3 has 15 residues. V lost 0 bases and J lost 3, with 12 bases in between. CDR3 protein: CASSQELSGRYEQYF. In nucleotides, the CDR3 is TGCGCCAGCAGCCAAGAACTCTCGGGGCGCTACGAGCAGTACTTC.

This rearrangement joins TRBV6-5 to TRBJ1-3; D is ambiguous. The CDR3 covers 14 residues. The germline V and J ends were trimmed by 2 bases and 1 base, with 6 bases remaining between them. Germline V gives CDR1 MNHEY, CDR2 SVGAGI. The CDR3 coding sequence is TGTGCCAGCAGTTACGAAGGGTCTGGAAACACCATATATTTT. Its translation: CASSYEGSGNTIYF.

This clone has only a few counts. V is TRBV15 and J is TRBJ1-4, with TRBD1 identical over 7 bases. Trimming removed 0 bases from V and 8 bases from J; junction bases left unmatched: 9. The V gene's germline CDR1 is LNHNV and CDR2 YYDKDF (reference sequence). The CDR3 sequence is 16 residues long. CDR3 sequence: CATSRDDRELTEKLFF. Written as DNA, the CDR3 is TGTGCCACCAGCAGAGATGACAGGGAGTTAACGGAAAAACTGTTTTTT. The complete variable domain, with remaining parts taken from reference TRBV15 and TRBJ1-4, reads DAMVIQNPRYQVTQFGKPVTLSCSQTLNHNVMYWYQQKSSQAPKLLFHYYDKDFNNEADTPDNFQSRRPNTSFCFLDIRSPGLGDTAMYLCATSRDDRELTEKLFFGSGTQLSVL.

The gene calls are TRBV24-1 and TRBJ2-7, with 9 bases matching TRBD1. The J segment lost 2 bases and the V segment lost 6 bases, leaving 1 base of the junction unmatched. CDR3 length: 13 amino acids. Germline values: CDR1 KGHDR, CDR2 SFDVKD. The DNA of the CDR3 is TGTGCCACCAGTCGGACAGGGGCCTACGAGCAGTACTTC. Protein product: CATSRTGAYEQYF.

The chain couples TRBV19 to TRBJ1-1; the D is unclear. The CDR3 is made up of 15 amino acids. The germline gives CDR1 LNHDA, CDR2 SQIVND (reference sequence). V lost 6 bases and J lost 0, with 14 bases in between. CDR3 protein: CASSSYGGLNTEAFF. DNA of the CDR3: TGTGCCAGTAGCTCCTATGGCGGTTTGAACACTGAAGCTTTCTTT. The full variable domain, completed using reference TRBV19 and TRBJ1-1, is DGGITQSPKYLFRKEGQNVTLSCEQNLNHDAMYWYRQDPGQGLRLIYYSQIVNDFQKGDIAEGYSVSREKKESFPLTVTSAQKNPTAFYLCASSSYGGLNTEAFFGQGTRLTVV.

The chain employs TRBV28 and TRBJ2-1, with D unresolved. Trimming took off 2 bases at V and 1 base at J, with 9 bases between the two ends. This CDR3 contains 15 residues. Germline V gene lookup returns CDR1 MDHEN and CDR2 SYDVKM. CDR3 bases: TGTGCCAGCAGTTTACGTGCGGAATCCTACAATGAGCAGTTCTTC. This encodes CASSLRAESYNEQFF.

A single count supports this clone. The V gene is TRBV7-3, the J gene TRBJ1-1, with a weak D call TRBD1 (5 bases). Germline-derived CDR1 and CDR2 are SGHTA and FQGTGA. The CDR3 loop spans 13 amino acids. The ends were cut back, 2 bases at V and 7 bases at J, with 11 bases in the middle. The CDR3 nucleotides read TGTGCCAGCAGCTTAGGGACCGGGTTTGAAGCTTTCTTT. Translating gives CASSLGTGFEAFF.

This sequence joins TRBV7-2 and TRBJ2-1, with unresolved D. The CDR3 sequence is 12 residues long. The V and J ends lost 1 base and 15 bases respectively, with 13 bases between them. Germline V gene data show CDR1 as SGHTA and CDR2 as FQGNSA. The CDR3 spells CASSLGFLPLFF. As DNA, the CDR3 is TGTGCCAGCAGCTTAGGGTTCCTACCCCTGTTCTTC.